This T cell receptor (beta chain) originates from a study of cytomegalovirus exposure and HLA in healthy donors. This clone was observed a few times. PCR was performed using 60 Vbeta and 13 Jbeta primers. Repertoires were generated with immunoSEQ multiplex PCR, while TCRdb's copy carries only in-frame clones and drops some. The top ten hold around 4.4% of the sample, which has more than 95,000 clones, 79% seen once. CDR3 size: 15 residues. CDR1 is SGDLS and CDR2 is YYNGEE in the germline V gene. V lost 0 bases to trimming and J lost 1 base, with 10 bases between them. V usage is TRBV9 and J usage is TRBJ2-5; D gene unclear. The sequence was obtained from a man aged 25 to 40 in good health and CMV-seropositive. Sequences were obtained from PBMCs. CDR3 in DNA: TGTGCCAGCAGCGTAGGGGCCCAAACCCAAGAGACCCAGTACTTC. This encodes CASSVGAQTQETQYF.